These T cell receptor beta chains were read from a single sample in a study of memory CD4+ T cells and cytomegalovirus serostatus. Measured with immunoSEQ multiplex PCR; TCRdb has only the in-frame clones, and not every one. The sample has around 99,000 clones; about four fifths are singletons. The source material was memory CD4+ T cells from blood. The receptors stem from an adult in good health and CMV-seropositive. Each CDR3 is given with its conserved first and last residue. D genes are given only for firm matches. A row's size may be missing; if present it is once, few, many or a size class.

cdr3_length	clone_size	v_call	j_call	d_call	cdr3_aa	cdr3_nt
14	-	TRBV29-1	TRBJ2-5	-	CSVVKQGNQETQYF	TGCAGCGTTGTGAAGCAGGGAAATCAAGAGACCCAGTACTTC
18	-	TRBV5-1	TRBJ2-1	TRBD2	CASSLAGGTSGSYNEQFF	TGCGCCAGCAGCTTGGCCGGCGGGACTAGCGGGTCGTACAATGAGCAGTTCTTC
13	-	TRBV2	TRBJ2-7	TRBD1	CASSRDRAYEQYF	TGTGCCAGCAGCCGGGACAGAGCCTACGAGCAGTACTTC
13	few	TRBV6-5	TRBJ1-1	-	CASSYRTLGGSFF	TGTGCCAGCAGTTATAGGACCCTCGGGGGGTCTTTCTTT
12	-	TRBV7-2	TRBJ2-7	TRBD1	CASSGTGYEQYF	TGTGCCAGCAGCGGGACAGGGTACGAGCAGTACTTC
11	-	TRBV6-5	TRBJ1-1	-	CASTPEGEAFF	TGTGCCAGCACCCCGGAGGGTGAAGCTTTCTTT
12	-	TRBV5-4	TRBJ1-5	-	CASSLDHQPQHF	TGTGCCAGCAGCTTGGACCATCAGCCCCAGCATTTT
15	-	TRBV7-2	TRBJ1-5	-	CASSLGGRRNQPQHF	TGTGCCAGCAGCTTAGGAGGTCGCCGCAATCAGCCCCAGCATTTT
14	-	TRBV6-6	TRBJ2-5	TRBD2	CAARRLAGEETQYF	TGTGCCGCGAGAAGACTAGCGGGAGAAGAGACCCAGTACTTC
15	-	TRBV4-1	TRBJ2-2	-	CASSQVDRNTGELFF	TGCGCCAGCAGCCAAGTCGACCGGAACACCGGGGAGCTGTTTTTT
13	-	TRBV6-1	TRBJ2-3	-	CASTRTPTDTQYF	TGTGCCAGTACCCGGACACCCACAGATACGCAGTATTTT
16	-	TRBV28	TRBJ2-3	-	CASSATMGGGTDTQYF	TGTGCCAGCAGTGCCACCATGGGGGGTGGCACAGATACGCAGTATTTT
15	-	TRBV5-1	TRBJ1-1	TRBD1	CASSFLDRPNTEAFF	TGCGCCAGCAGCTTCCTGGACAGGCCGAACACTGAAGCTTTCTTT
15	-	TRBV6-5	TRBJ2-7	-	CASSRGGGYSYEQYF	TGTGCCAGTTCAAGGGGCGGCGGATACTCCTACGAGCAGTACTTC
11	-	TRBV29-1	TRBJ2-1	-	CSVEEVNEQFF	TGCAGCGTTGAAGAGGTCAATGAGCAGTTCTTC
17	few	TRBV5-6	TRBJ2-6	TRBD1	CASSAGTARLGANVLTF	TGTGCCAGCAGCGCCGGGACAGCCCGTCTCGGGGCCAACGTCCTGACTTTC
12	once	TRBV7-2	TRBJ2-3	-	CASSASTDTQYF	TGTGCCAGCAGCGCTTCCACAGATACGCAGTATTTT
17	-	TRBV4-3	TRBJ2-3	-	CASSPFAAGRMADTQYF	TGCGCCAGCAGCCCTTTTGCGGCGGGAAGGATGGCAGATACGCAGTATTTT
19	few	TRBV4-1	TRBJ2-3	-	CASSQDGGAGSGSTDTQYF	TGCGCCAGCAGCCAAGATGGGGGGGCGGGTAGCGGAAGCACAGATACGCAGTATTTT
16	-	TRBV4-3	TRBJ2-7	-	CASSQDFASDSYEQYF	TGCGCCAGCAGCCAAGATTTCGCTAGCGACTCCTACGAGCAGTACTTC
14	-	TRBV9	TRBJ1-5	TRBD1	CASSVNNGQGPQHF	TGTGCCAGCAGCGTTAATAATGGACAGGGGCCCCAGCATTTT
15	-	TRBV27	TRBJ2-6	-	CASSLSLSGANVLTF	TGTGCCAGCAGTTTAAGTCTATCTGGGGCCAACGTCCTGACTTTC
14	-	TRBV4-3	TRBJ1-4	TRBD1	CASSLGTDNEKLFF	TGCGCCAGCAGCCTCGGGACAGATAATGAAAAACTGTTTTTT
13	-	TRBV5-1	TRBJ2-1	-	CASSPTELNEQFF	TGCGCCAGCAGCCCGACTGAGCTCAATGAGCAGTTCTTC
17	-	TRBV4-2	TRBJ2-2	TRBD2	CASSQAGVGRDTGELFF	TGTGCCAGCAGCCAAGCGGGGGTGGGGAGGGACACCGGGGAGCTGTTTTTT
15	-	TRBV5-1	TRBJ2-5	-	CASSLLGHDGETQYF	TGCGCCAGCAGCCTCCTCGGCCATGATGGAGAGACCCAGTACTTC
14	-	TRBV5-4	TRBJ1-2	-	CASSPRNENYGYTF	TGTGCCAGCAGCCCAAGAAATGAGAACTATGGCTACACCTTC
14	few	TRBV29-1	TRBJ1-1	TRBD1	CSVAENGQGGKAFF	TGCAGCGTCGCTGAGAACGGACAGGGGGGTAAAGCTTTCTTT
15	-	TRBV14	TRBJ2-1	TRBD1	CASSPDRKSYNEQFF	TGTGCCAGCAGCCCGGACAGGAAATCCTACAATGAGCAGTTCTTC
15	-	TRBV4-1	TRBJ1-5	-	CASSQDGWGNQPQHF	TGCGCCAGCAGCCAAGATGGGTGGGGCAATCAGCCCCAGCATTTT
15	once	TRBV7-9	TRBJ1-3	-	CASSSARGSGNTIYF	TGTGCCAGCAGCTCAGCGAGGGGTTCTGGAAACACCATATATTTT
15	-	TRBV2	TRBJ2-4	TRBD1	CASRDGQAAKNIQYF	TGTGCCAGCAGGGACGGACAGGCAGCCAAAAACATTCAGTACTTC
14	-	TRBV27	TRBJ1-5	-	CASSLSSSNQPQHF	TGTGCCAGCAGTTTATCATCGAGCAATCAGCCCCAGCATTTT
13	once	TRBV30	TRBJ1-1	-	CAWSTNLNTEAFF	TGTGCCTGGAGCACCAATCTGAACACTGAAGCTTTCTTT
14	-	TRBV4-2	TRBJ1-2	-	CASSQDRGAARYTF	TGTGCCAGCAGCCAAGATAGGGGTGCAGCCCGCTACACCTTC